Listed here are 26 T cell receptor beta chains from one sample, sequenced in a study of T cells in Graves' hyperthyroidism and ophthalmopathy (dated by TCRdb to between 2019 and 2020). The library was made by multiplex PCR. Sequencing instrument: Illumina HiSeq 2000. The TCR beta CDR3 regions were amplified from RNA transcripts. The TCR CDR3 was subjected to a first round of RT-PCR using the HTBI primer set and the Qiagen OneStep RT-PCR kit. The public reads were quality trimmed at Q25 with fastp and then assembled into clones with MiXCR by TCRdb, keeping productive beta chains. Records with the same CDR3 protein are collapsed into one entry carrying the most frequent genes and DNA. This sample comprises approximately 600,000 distinct CDR3 sequences, about a fifth of them detected only once. The ten largest clones add up to about 35% of the sample. Sequenced material: blood. The receptors were sampled from a man younger than 45 with Graves' ophthalmopathy.

This clonotype was detected a few times. The chain is built from TRBV5-8 and TRBJ2-6, with D perhaps matching TRBD2 (6 bases). Trimming took off 5 bases at V and 8 bases at J, with 8 bases between the two ends. This CDR3 comprises 12 residues. Germline CDR1 and CDR2: SGHTS and YDEGEE. The CDR3 is CASREGPNVLTF. CDR3 nucleotide sequence: TGTGCCAGCAGGGAGGGTCCCAACGTCCTGACTTTC.

The chain couples TRBV7-9 to TRBJ1-2, with a tentative D call TRBD1 (6 bases). This CDR3 has 14 amino acids. In germline, CDR1 is SEHNR, CDR2 FQNEAQ (reference sequence). The germline V and J ends were trimmed by 0 bases and 8 bases, with 13 bases remaining between them. The CDR3 region is CASSLAVGGGGYTF. In DNA, the CDR3 is TGTGCCAGCAGCTTAGCGGTAGGGGGAGGAGGCTACACCTTC.

The chain couples TRBV6-1 to TRBJ1-5; TRBD1 is a possible D gene (5 bases). The CDR3 contains 17 residues. V shed 9 bases and J shed 1 base, with 22 bases lying between them. The germline gives CDR1 MNHNS, CDR2 SASEGT. CDR3 sequence (DNA): TGTGCCAGGAGGGCGGCAGGGCAATTCGGGAGCAATCAGCCCCAGCATTTT. Translation: CARRAAGQFGSNQPQHF.

This clonotype was found a few times. The gene calls are TRBV6-6 and TRBJ2-5, with D perhaps assigned TRBD1 or TRBD2 (5 bases each). CDR1 is MNHNY, CDR2 SVGAGI, per germline (reference sequence). This CDR3 contains 14 residues. V was clipped by 2 bases and J by 5 bases, with 12 bases between them. The DNA for the CDR3 is TGTGCCAGCAGTTACGGACGGGGCGGGGAGACCCAGTACTTC. This sequence encodes CASSYGRGGETQYF.

As regards this clonotype: The junction differs from germline at one of its ends, possibly a read error. The CDR3 sequence: CARHRSGEAQYF. The DNA of the CDR3 is TGTGCCCGTCACAGGAGCGGAGAGGCCCAGTACTTC. This chain links TRBV30 with TRBJ2-5; D possibly uses TRBD1 or TRBD2 (5 bases each). Per the germline V gene, CDR1 is GTSNPN and CDR2 is SVGIG (reference sequence). The CDR3 has 12 residues.

This clonotype came up a few times. The chain links TRBV4-1 to TRBJ1-5; no clear D. The CDR3 is made up of 18 amino acids. V lost 1 base and J lost 0, with 16 bases in between. Germline V gives CDR1 MGHRA, CDR2 YSYEKL. The CDR3, as DNA: TGCGCCAGCAGCCAAGGGGTCTGGTCTACGGATAGCAATCAGCCCCAGCATTTT. Its protein is CASSQGVWSTDSNQPQHF.

This clonotype came up a few times. The chain has TRBV4-3 and TRBJ2-2; TRBD2 aligns across 14 bases. The CDR3 is 20 residues long. V shed 4 bases and J 3 bases; nucleotides not matched to a gene: 13. Per germline, CDR1 LGHNA and CDR2 YSLEER. The CDR3 nucleotides are TGCGCCAGCAGCCGACTAGCGGGAGGGCAAGCTGTTGGGGACACCGGGGAGCTGTTTTTT. This translates into CASSRLAGGQAVGDTGELFF.

This clonotype was picked up a small number of times. This chain joins TRBV5-1 and TRBJ2-6, with D possibly TRBD2 on 6 matching bases. Germline loops: CDR1 SGHRS, CDR2 YFSETQ. Deletions cut 0 bases from V and 0 bases from J, with 13 bases between. The CDR3 is 18 amino acids. The CDR3 coding sequence is TGCGCCAGCAGCTTGGCCGGGGGAGTGAGCTCTGGGGCCAACGTCCTGACTTTC. Translated: CASSLAGGVSSGANVLTF. Variable domain in full (rest from reference TRBV5-1 and TRBJ2-6): KAGVTQTPRYLIKTRGQQVTLSCSPISGHRSVSWYQQTPGQGLQFLFEYFSETQRNKGNFPGRFSGRQFSNSRSEMNVSTLELGDSALYLCASSLAGGVSSGANVLTFGAGSRLTVL.

The J gene is TRBJ1-4, the V gene TRBV20-1; D may be TRBD1 (5 bases). Germline lookup yields CDR1 DFQATT and CDR2 SNEGSKA (reference sequence). This CDR3 has 13 residues. CDR3 residues: CSVTGPTNEKLFF. The CDR3 DNA sequence: TGCAGCGTTACAGGCCCAACTAATGAAAAACTGTTTTTT.

This clonotype was picked up a small number of times. V usage is TRBV2 and J usage is TRBJ1-6; 7 bases are shared with TRBD1. V lost 10 bases and J lost 4; bases outside the gene matches: 10. The germline CDR1 and CDR2 sequences are SNHLY and FYNNEI. The CDR3 is 15 amino acids. CDR3 nucleotides: TGTGCCATCGAGACAGGGACGTTTTATAATTCACCCCTCCACTTT. Translating it yields CAIETGTFYNSPLHF.

V usage is TRBV11-2 and J usage is TRBJ2-7; tentative D call: TRBD2 (6 bases). The CDR3 is 15 residues long. V lost 1 base, J lost 3 bases, and 13 bases lay in between. The V gene's germline CDR1 is SGHAT and CDR2 FQNNGV. The CDR3 DNA is TGTGCCAGCAGCTTAGGGGCTAGCGAGAACTACGAGCAGTACTTC. It codes for CASSLGASENYEQYF.

The rearrangement uses TRBV3-1 and TRBJ1-2; D is unclear. The CDR3 extends over 15 amino acids. In germline, CDR1 is LGHDT, CDR2 YNNKEL (reference sequence). V dropped 4 bases and J dropped 3 bases, with 15 bases sitting between them. The DNA of the CDR3 is TGTGCCAGCAGCCCGAGCTGGGCCCTTCACTATGGCTACACCTTC. The encoded protein is CASSPSWALHYGYTF.

The V call is TRBV5-1, the J call TRBJ2-1; 16 nucleotides agree with TRBD2. V shed 7 bases, J shed 0 bases, and the junction held 10 bases outside the gene matches. This CDR3 is 19 amino acids long. Germline CDR1 is SGHRS and CDR2 is YFSETQ. The DNA of the CDR3 is TGCGCCAGCGGTCGCATGGGACTAGCGGGAGGGAGCTCCTACAATGAGCAGTTCTTC. It encodes CASGRMGLAGGSSYNEQFF.

CDR3 in DNA: TGTGCCAGCAGTTACGCGCAGGGTAGCAATCAGCCCCAGCATTTT. The encoded protein is CASSYAQGSNQPQHF. The chain is built from TRBV6-9 and TRBJ1-5, with D perhaps matching TRBD1 (5 bases). The CDR3 runs 15 residues. Per germline, CDR1 MNHGY and CDR2 SVAAGI. V shed 3 bases and J shed 0 bases, with 9 bases lying between them.

The CDR3 is CASSESVRGTGEQYF. CDR3 nucleotides: TGTGCCAGCAGTGAATCCGTCAGGGGAACGGGCGAGCAGTACTTC. The J gene is TRBJ2-7, the V gene TRBV7-9; D possibly corresponds to TRBD1 (6 bases). Between the trimmed V and J ends, which lost 6 bases and 6 bases, there was a span of 21 bases. CDR1 and CDR2 (germline): SEHNR, FQNEAQ (reference sequence). The CDR3 totals 15 residues.

This clonotype came up a few times. V gene TRBV7-9 combines with J gene TRBJ2-2; 8 bases match TRBD1. The CDR3 length is 17 residues. Germline values: CDR1 SEHNR, CDR2 FQNEAQ (reference sequence). The J segment lost 4 bases and the V segment lost 5 bases, leaving 12 bases of the junction unmatched. CDR3 amino acids: CASSPTDRGNGTGELFF. As DNA, the CDR3 is TGTGCCAGCAGCCCAACCGACAGGGGAAATGGCACCGGGGAGCTGTTTTTT.

The chain combines TRBV9 with TRBJ2-1, with D possibly matching TRBD2 (6 bases). The J call is uncertain, as TRBJ2-7 better fits the DNA end. Germline CDR1 reads SGDLS; CDR2 reads YYNGEE. There are 14 residues in the CDR3. The CDR3 spells CASSARGGNNEQYF. CDR3 in DNA: TGTGCCAGCAGCGCGCGAGGCGGGAACAATGAGCAGTACTTC.

V is TRBV19 and J is TRBJ1-5; D call uncertain. The germline V gene encodes CDR1 LNHDA and CDR2 SQIVND (reference sequence). Trimming stripped 8 bases from V and 0 bases from J, with 11 bases between. The CDR3 is 14 residues long. The CDR3 region has the DNA TGTGCCAGTTGTTCGCACGTTAGCAATCAGCCCCAGCATTTT. It translates to CASCSHVSNQPQHF.

The chain is built from TRBV7-2 and TRBJ2-1; 9 positions agree with TRBD2. The CDR3 is 15 amino acids. V dropped 5 bases and J dropped 7; count of bases not matched to a gene: 9. Germline loops: CDR1 SGHTA, CDR2 FQGNSA. The CDR3 is CASSQSSGMGNEQFF. CDR3 DNA: TGTGCCAGCAGCCAGTCTAGCGGGATGGGGAATGAGCAGTTCTTC.

This clonotype showed up many times. V and J are TRBV28 and TRBJ2-4; D gene uncertain. V was trimmed by 3 bases and J by 4 bases, leaving 13 bases between them. CDR1 is MDHEN and CDR2 is SYDVKM in the germline V gene. This CDR3 has 15 residues. The CDR3 loop is CASSLAGQGKNIQYF. CDR3 in DNA: TGTGCCAGCAGTTTGGCCGGCCAAGGGAAAAACATTCAGTACTTC.

This clonotype appeared a few times. J is TRBJ1-2 and V is TRBV2; weak D call: TRBD1 (5 bases). This CDR3 spans 11 amino acids. The germline gives CDR1 SNHLY, CDR2 FYNNEI. V lost 8 bases, J lost 3 bases, and 7 bases lay in between. The CDR3 is CASPRDYGYTF. The DNA of the CDR3 is TGTGCCAGCCCCAGGGACTATGGCTACACCTTC.

The chain couples TRBV28 to TRBJ1-1; 7 nucleotides align to TRBD1. The CDR3 spans 15 residues. Germline trimming cut 0 bases from V and 1 base from J; bases unmatched to any gene: 2. Germline CDR1 reads MDHEN; CDR2 reads SYDVKM. The CDR3 DNA reads as TGTGCCAGCAGTTTATGGGACAGGCGGAACACTGAAGCTTTCTTT. Its protein product is CASSLWDRRNTEAFF.

Ten or more counts support this clonotype. The rearrangement joins TRBV20-1 to TRBJ2-7; 7 bases align to TRBD2. With V trimmed by 5 bases and J by 7 bases, 14 bases remained unmatched. This CDR3 comprises 14 residues. Germline V gene lookup returns CDR1 DFQATT and CDR2 SNEGSKA (reference sequence). This chain's CDR3 is CSAGVAGEWGEQYF. The CDR3 bases are TGCAGTGCTGGTGTGGCGGGAGAGTGGGGGGAGCAGTACTTC.

This clonotype came up a few times. The chain uses TRBV7-2 and TRBJ1-5; unclear D gene. The germline V and J ends were trimmed by 1 base and 0 bases, with 13 bases remaining between them. The CDR3 totals 17 residues. CDR1 and CDR2 (germline): SGHTA, FQGNSA. The CDR3 spells CASSLGSGFYSNQPQHF. CDR3 sequence (DNA): TGTGCCAGCAGCTTAGGGTCCGGTTTTTATAGCAATCAGCCCCAGCATTTT.

This chain joins TRBV4-2 and TRBJ2-7, with D perhaps matching TRBD1 or TRBD2 (5 bases each). V shed 1 base and J shed 5 bases, with 12 bases lying between them. CDR1 and CDR2 (germline): LGHNA, YNFKEQ. This CDR3 is built from 14 residues. CDR3 residues: CASSQVRRDDEQYF. DNA for the CDR3: TGTGCCAGCAGCCAAGTCCGCAGGGACGACGAGCAGTACTTC.

The table lists this clonotype with a count of one. The V call is TRBV24-1, the J call TRBJ2-3; 9 nucleotides line up with TRBD1. The V segment lost 9 bases and the J segment 1 base; nucleotides outside the gene matches: 4. Germline CDR1 KGHDR, CDR2 SFDVKD. This CDR3 contains 14 residues. The CDR3 DNA reads as TGTGCCACCGGTGGGACAGGGCGCACAGATACGCAGTATTTT. As protein: CATGGTGRTDTQYF.